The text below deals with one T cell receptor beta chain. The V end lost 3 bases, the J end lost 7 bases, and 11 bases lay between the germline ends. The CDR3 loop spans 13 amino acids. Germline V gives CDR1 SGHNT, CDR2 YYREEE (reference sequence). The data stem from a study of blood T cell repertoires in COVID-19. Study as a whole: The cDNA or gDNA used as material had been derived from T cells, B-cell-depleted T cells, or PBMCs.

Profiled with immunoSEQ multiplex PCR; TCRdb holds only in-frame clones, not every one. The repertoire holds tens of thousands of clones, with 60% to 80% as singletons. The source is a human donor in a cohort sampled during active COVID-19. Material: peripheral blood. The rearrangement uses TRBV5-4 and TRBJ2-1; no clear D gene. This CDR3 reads CASSSTRVNEQFF. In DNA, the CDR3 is TGTGCCAGCAGCTCGACTCGTGTGAATGAGCAGTTCTTC. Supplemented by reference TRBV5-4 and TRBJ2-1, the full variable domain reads ETGVTQSPTHLIKTRGQQVTLRCSSQSGHNTVSWYQQALGQGPQFIFQYYREEENGRGNFPPRFSGLQFPNYSSELNVNALELDDSALYLCASSSTRVNEQFFGPGTRLTVL.